This T cell receptor beta chain emerged from a study of control samples from healthy donors and cancer patients. Assay: immunoSEQ multiplex PCR; the TCRdb copy retains only in-frame clones and omits some. The repertoire holds about 120,000 clones, with less than 90% as singletons. This clonotype was sampled from a young man in good health. The sequenced material came from blood.

Here the CDR3 reads CASSVSGMNTEAFF. CDR3 in DNA: TGTGCCAGCAGCGTTTCGGGAATGAACACTGAAGCTTTCTTT. This chain links TRBV9 with TRBJ1-1; unclear D gene. V lost 2 bases, J lost 0 bases, and 8 bases lay in between. CDR1 is SGDLS, CDR2 YYNGEE, per germline. The CDR3 runs to 14 residues.